A single sample gave rise to the 5 T cell receptor beta chains below, sequenced in a study of chemoradiotherapy in HPV16-positive cancers. Assay: immunoSEQ multiplex PCR; the TCRdb copy retains only in-frame clones and omits some. The repertoire includes about 32,000 clones, 88% of them detected once, and 4.8% sits in the top ten. The sample here was blood, taken from a patient who underwent chemoradiotherapy. These receptors were obtained from a human donor with HPV-associated anogenital cancer.

This chain connects TRBV1 to TRBJ1-1; the table's D gene call, TRBD1, was not cross checked with the DNA. TRBV1 is a recognized pseudogene. This CDR3 comprises 19 residues. The CDR3 sequence is CTSSQTDRDRGRLGTEAFF. Here the CDR3 DNA reads TGCACCAGCAGCCAAACCGACCGGGACAGGGGGCGCCTGGGCACTGAAGCTTTCTTT.

This chain connects TRBV9 to TRBJ2-1; 8 nucleotides align to TRBD1. Germline V lookup: CDR1 SGDLS, CDR2 YYNGEE. J gave up 9 bases and V 0 bases, and 11 bases lay outside the gene matches. The CDR3 totals 16 residues. The CDR3 loop is CASSVAGGQGGGEQFF. Here the CDR3 DNA reads TGTGCCAGCAGCGTAGCTGGTGGACAGGGTGGGGGTGAGCAGTTCTTC.

The genes are TRBV27 and TRBJ2-7; D gene unclear. The CDR3 has 14 residues. Looked up from germline, CDR1 is MNHEY and CDR2 is SMNVEV (reference sequence). The germline V and J ends were trimmed by 0 bases and 5 bases, with 11 bases remaining between them. This chain's CDR3 is CASSLSRSGDEQYF. CDR3 nucleotides: TGTGCCAGCAGTTTATCGCGATCAGGCGACGAGCAGTACTTC.

To note about this clone: One end of the junction fails to match germline, which may point to a read error. The CDR3 is CANSPDWKGLTYNEQFF. In nucleotides, the CDR3 is TGCGCCAACAGTCCCGACTGGAAGGGACTTACCTACAATGAGCAGTTCTTC. The J gene is TRBJ2-1, the V gene TRBV10-1; TRBD2 might be the D (6 bases). The CDR3 runs 17 residues. Germline lookup yields CDR1 WNHNN and CDR2 SYGVQD (reference sequence).

The chain employs TRBV14 and TRBJ2-7; 7 nucleotides agree with TRBD1. V shed 4 bases, J shed 3 bases, and the junction held 6 bases outside the gene matches. CDR3 length: 14 amino acids. Germline V CDR1 and CDR2: SGHDN, FVKESK. CDR3 amino acids: CASSLRQGFYEQYF. The CDR3 nucleotides read TGTGCCAGCAGCCTTAGACAGGGTTTCTACGAGCAGTACTTC.